A single sample is the source of the 8 T cell receptor beta chains below, sequenced in a study of regulatory T cells in long-lasting Graves disease. The time point is: persistent/refractory GD, antithyroid drugs over 5 years with positive TRAb. Scientists built the TCR library using RNA that was extracted from PBMCs. CDR3 regions were amplified by Arm-PCR using iRepertoire HTBI primers to build TCR beta libraries. MiXCR, run by TCRdb on the multiplex PCR reads, gives a single entry per CDR3 protein. The data contain about 430,000 distinct CDR3 sequences, 20% to 25% of them seen just once; the ten biggest clones take up 14%. The sample was peripheral blood mononuclear cells (PBMCs), taken when the disease was refractory, from a patient treated with antithyroid drugs. These receptors all come from a female donor with Graves disease.

The chain has TRBV5-1 and TRBJ1-6, with a possible D match to TRBD1 (5 bases). This CDR3 contains 15 residues. Germline loops: CDR1 SGHRS, CDR2 YFSETQ. The germline V and J ends were trimmed by 4 bases and 5 bases, with 13 bases remaining between them. CDR3 amino acids: CASSDRQGHNSPLHF. Written as DNA, the CDR3 is TGCGCCAGCAGCGACCGCCAGGGCCATAATTCACCCCTCCACTTT.

This clonotype was observed many times. J is TRBJ2-5 and V is TRBV24-1, with D possibly being TRBD1 or TRBD2 (5 bases each). Trimming stripped 3 bases from V and 11 bases from J, with 18 bases between. Germline V CDR1 and CDR2: KGHDR, SFDVKD. This CDR3 is built from 14 residues. The CDR3 spells CATSDVQPGTAQYF. The CDR3 DNA follows: TGTGCCACCAGTGATGTGCAACCCGGGACGGCACAGTACTTC.

Comments on this clonotype: The junction departs from the called germline gene at one end, perhaps through a read error. This chain connects TRBV9 to TRBJ2-7; 7 positions match TRBD1. Germline V lookup: CDR1 SGDLS, CDR2 YYNGEE. The CDR3 consists of 14 residues. CDR3 loop: CASSATGQTYERYF. The CDR3 DNA is TGTGCCAGCAGCGCCACGGGACAGACCTACGAGCGGTACTTC.

This clonotype was seen only a few times. The chain recombines TRBV20-1 with TRBJ1-5; D perhaps matches TRBD1 (6 bases). In germline, CDR1 is DFQATT, CDR2 SNEGSKA (reference sequence). The CDR3 runs 15 residues. The V gene lost 4 bases and the J gene lost 2 bases, with 15 bases spanning the gap. The CDR3 bases are TGCAGTGCTATCACAGGGCGAGTGGGCAATCAGCCCCAGCATTTT. It is translated as CSAITGRVGNQPQHF.

This chain connects TRBV15 to TRBJ2-7; 10 nucleotides agree with TRBD2. The CDR3 loop spans 17 amino acids. V lost 0 bases to trimming and J lost 5 bases; unmatched junction nucleotides: 10. Germline CDR1 LNHNV, CDR2 YYDKDF (reference sequence). The DNA of the CDR3 is TGTGCCACCAGCAGAGATTTCGGGCTAGCGGGAGTCCACGAGCAGTACTTC. This encodes CATSRDFGLAGVHEQYF. Using reference TRBV15 and TRBJ2-7 for the parts outside the CDR3, the full variable domain is DAMVIQNPRYQVTQFGKPVTLSCSQTLNHNVMYWYQQKSSQAPKLLFHYYDKDFNNEADTPDNFQSRRPNTSFCFLDIRSPGLGDTAMYLCATSRDFGLAGVHEQYFGPGTRLTVT.

The table lists this clonotype with many counts. The J gene is TRBJ2-2, the V gene TRBV6-1; TRBD1 is a possible D gene (6 bases). This CDR3 comprises 16 residues. Germline CDR1 reads MNHNS; CDR2 reads SASEGT. Between the trimmed V and J ends, which lost 5 bases and 3 bases, there was a span of 16 bases. CDR3 amino acids: CASSTGRRPHTGELFF. CDR3 nucleotides: TGTGCCAGCAGTACAGGGCGACGGCCCCACACCGGGGAGCTGTTTTTT.

Ten or more counts support this clonotype. This chain links TRBV24-1 with TRBJ1-1; D gene ambiguous. V was pared by 6 bases and J by 1 base, with 5 bases between. Per germline, CDR1 KGHDR and CDR2 SFDVKD. This CDR3 region has 12 residues. The CDR3 sequence is CATSPGNTEAFF. The CDR3 coding sequence is TGTGCCACCAGTCCGGGGAACACTGAAGCTTTCTTT.

This clonotype was observed a handful of times. This chain joins TRBV30 and TRBJ1-1, with unresolved D. Germline V lookup: CDR1 GTSNPN, CDR2 SVGIG (reference sequence). Trimming pared 3 bases from V and 1 base from J, leaving 9 bases between. CDR3 size: 13 residues. CDR3 DNA sequence: TGTGCCTGGAGGCTACATGAGAACACTGAAGCTTTCTTT. Protein product: CAWRLHENTEAFF.